The TCR beta chain described here comes from a study of cytomegalovirus exposure and HLA in healthy donors. PCR amplification relied on 60 Vbeta primers (plus 13 Jbeta primers). Sequenced by immunoSEQ multiplex PCR; TCRdb stores in-frame clones only, minus some. The sample records about 120,000 clones, about 81% being singletons. Participants comprised healthy donors of bone marrow. The CDR3 loop spans 15 amino acids. CDR1 is LNHDA and CDR2 is SQIVND in the germline V gene (reference sequence). Losses at the gene ends were 3 bases for V and 2 bases for J; bases not matched to a gene: 6. This sequence originates from a man in his forties or fifties in good health and CMV-seronegative. The chain couples TRBV19 to TRBJ2-7; 8 nucleotides align to TRBD2. Sequenced material: PBMCs. CDR3 DNA: TGTGCCAGTAGTATGGAGGGGCGGGGGGCCTACGAGCAGTACTTC. It is translated as CASSMEGRGAYEQYF.